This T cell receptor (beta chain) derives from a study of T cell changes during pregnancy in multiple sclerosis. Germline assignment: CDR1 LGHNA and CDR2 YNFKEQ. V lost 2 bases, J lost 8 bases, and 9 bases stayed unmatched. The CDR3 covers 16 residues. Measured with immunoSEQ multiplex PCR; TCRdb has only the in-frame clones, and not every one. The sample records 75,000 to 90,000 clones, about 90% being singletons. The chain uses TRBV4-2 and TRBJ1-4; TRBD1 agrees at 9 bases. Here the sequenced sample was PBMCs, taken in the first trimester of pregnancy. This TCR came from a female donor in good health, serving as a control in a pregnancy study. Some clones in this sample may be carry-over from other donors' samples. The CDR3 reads CASSQPIADRGEKLFF. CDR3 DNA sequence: TGTGCCAGCAGCCAACCTATCGCGGACAGGGGAGAAAAACTGTTTTTT.